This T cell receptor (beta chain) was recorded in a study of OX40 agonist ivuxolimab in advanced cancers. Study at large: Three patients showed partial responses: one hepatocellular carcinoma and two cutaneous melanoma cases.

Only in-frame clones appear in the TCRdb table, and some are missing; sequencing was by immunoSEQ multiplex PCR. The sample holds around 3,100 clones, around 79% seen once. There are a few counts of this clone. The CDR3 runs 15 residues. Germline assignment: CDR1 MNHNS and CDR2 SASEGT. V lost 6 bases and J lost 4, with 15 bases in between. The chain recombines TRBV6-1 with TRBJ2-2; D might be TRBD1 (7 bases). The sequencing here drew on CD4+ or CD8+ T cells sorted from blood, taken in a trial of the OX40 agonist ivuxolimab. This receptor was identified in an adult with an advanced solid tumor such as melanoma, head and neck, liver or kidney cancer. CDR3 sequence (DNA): TGTGCCAGCAGAGACAGGGAGGATAGCACCGGGGAGCTGTTTTTT. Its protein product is CASRDREDSTGELFF.